These 3 T cell receptor beta chains share one sample of origin, sequenced in a study of T cells after yellow fever vaccination. TCRdb called the 5' RACE reads again in MiXCR, with one record for every CDR3 protein. The repertoire consists of under 500,000 distinct CDR3 sequences, with over 15% occurring once and the leading ten covering over 15%. Sample: PBMCs, taken before the yellow fever booster vaccination. The receptors stem from a man aged 18 to 30 who received the YFV17D yellow fever vaccine.

The chain couples TRBV12-3 or TRBV12-4 to TRBJ2-6, with D perhaps TRBD2 (6 bases). CDR3 length equals 14 residues. The V end lost 8 bases, the J end lost 0 bases, and 8 bases lay between the germline ends. CDR3 protein: CASAGSSGANVLTF. In nucleotides, the CDR3 is TGTGCCAGCGCGGGGTCCTCTGGGGCCAACGTCCTGACTTTC.

The chain uses TRBV12-3 or TRBV12-4 and TRBJ2-5; D is undetermined. Trimming pared 1 base from V and 8 bases from J, leaving 8 bases between. This CDR3 comprises 12 residues. Here the CDR3 reads CASSLGSATQYF. CDR3 nucleotides: TGTGCCAGCAGTTTAGGTTCGGCCACCCAGTACTTC.

This clonotype was seen only a few times. The chain is built from TRBV12-3 or TRBV12-4 and TRBJ1-1; possible D gene TRBD1, 5 bases. V was cut by 3 bases and J by 6 bases, with 11 bases left in between. The CDR3 has 13 amino acids. The CDR3 nucleotides are TGTGCCAGCAGTTTCTCAGGGCTTGCTGAAGCTTTCTTT. This sequence encodes CASSFSGLAEAFF.